This T cell receptor beta chain was captured by sequencing in a study of T cells in Graves' hyperthyroidism and ophthalmopathy. Study-level background: Sampling of peripheral blood happened at initial diagnosis, prior to any treatment. General study results and limits: Most clonotypes expanded in thyroid above 0.001 were likewise present in blood.

CDR3 length: 15 amino acids. Trimming removed 5 bases at V and 3 bases at J, with 16 bases between. Germline CDR1 reads MNHNS; CDR2 reads SASEGT. Reasons for excluding patients were uncontrolled infection, other autoimmune disease, pregnancy or lactation. At least ten counts were recorded for this clonotype. Its antigen is as yet unknown. Amplification of TCR beta CDR3 regions used RNA as the template. HTBI primers were the set used in a first-round RT-PCR of the TCR CDR3. TCRdb recomputed calls from the multiplex PCR reads with MiXCR, one row per CDR3 protein. Of around 620,000 distinct CDR3 sequences listed, 12% to 15% are singletons.

This sequence joins TRBV6-1 and TRBJ2-5; no definite D call. The source is a young woman with Graves' ophthalmopathy. Specimen: blood. CDR3 sequence: CASSYFASREETQYF. CDR3 nucleotides: TGTGCCAGCAGTTACTTTGCGAGTAGGGAAGAGACCCAGTACTTC.